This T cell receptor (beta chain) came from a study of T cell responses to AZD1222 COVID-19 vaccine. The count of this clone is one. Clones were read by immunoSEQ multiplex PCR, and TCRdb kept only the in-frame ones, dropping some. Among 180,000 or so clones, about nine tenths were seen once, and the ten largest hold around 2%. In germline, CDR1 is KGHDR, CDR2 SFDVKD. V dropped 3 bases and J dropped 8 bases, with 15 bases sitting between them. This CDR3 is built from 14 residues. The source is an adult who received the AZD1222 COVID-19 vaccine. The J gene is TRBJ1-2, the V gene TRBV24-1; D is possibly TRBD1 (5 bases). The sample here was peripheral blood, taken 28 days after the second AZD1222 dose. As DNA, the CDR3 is TGTGCCACCAGTGATCAAGGGGTCTGGGAGGGCTACACCTTC. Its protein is CATSDQGVWEGYTF.